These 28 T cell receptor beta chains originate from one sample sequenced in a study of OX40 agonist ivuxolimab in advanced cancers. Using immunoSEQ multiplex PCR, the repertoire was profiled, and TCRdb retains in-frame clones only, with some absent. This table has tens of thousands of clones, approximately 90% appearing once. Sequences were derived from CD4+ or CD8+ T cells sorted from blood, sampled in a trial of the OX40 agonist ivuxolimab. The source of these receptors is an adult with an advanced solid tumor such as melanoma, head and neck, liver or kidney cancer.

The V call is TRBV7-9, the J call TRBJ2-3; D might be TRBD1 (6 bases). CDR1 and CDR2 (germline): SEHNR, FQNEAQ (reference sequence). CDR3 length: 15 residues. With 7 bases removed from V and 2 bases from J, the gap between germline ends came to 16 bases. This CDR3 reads CASNDGQLNTDTQYF. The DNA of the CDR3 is TGTGCCAGCAACGATGGACAGCTAAACACAGATACGCAGTATTTT. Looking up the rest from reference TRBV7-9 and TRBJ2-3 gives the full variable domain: DTGVSQNPRHKITKRGQNVTFRCDPISEHNRLYWYRQTLGQGPEFLTYFQNEAQLEKSRLLSDRFSAERPKGSFSTLEIQRTEQGDSAMYLCASNDGQLNTDTQYFGPGTRLTVL.

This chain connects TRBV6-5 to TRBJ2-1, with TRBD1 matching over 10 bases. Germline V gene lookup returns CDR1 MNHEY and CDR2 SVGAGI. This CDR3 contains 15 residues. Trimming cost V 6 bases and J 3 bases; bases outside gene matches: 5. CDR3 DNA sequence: TGTGCCAGCAGAGTGGGACAGGGGAACTACAATGAGCAGTTCTTC. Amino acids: CASRVGQGNYNEQFF.

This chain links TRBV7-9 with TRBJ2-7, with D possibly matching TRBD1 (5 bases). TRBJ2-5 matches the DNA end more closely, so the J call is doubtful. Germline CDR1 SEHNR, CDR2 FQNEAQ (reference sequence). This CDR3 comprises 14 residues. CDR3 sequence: CASSAPTDWETQYF. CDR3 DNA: TGTGCCAGCAGCGCCCCGACAGATTGGGAGACCCAGTACTTC.

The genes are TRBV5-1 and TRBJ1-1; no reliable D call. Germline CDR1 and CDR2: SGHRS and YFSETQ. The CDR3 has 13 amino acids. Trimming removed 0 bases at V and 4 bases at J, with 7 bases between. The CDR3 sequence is CASSLAESTEAFF. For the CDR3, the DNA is TGCGCCAGCAGCTTGGCCGAAAGCACTGAAGCTTTCTTT. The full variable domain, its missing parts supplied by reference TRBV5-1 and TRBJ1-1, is KAGVTQTPRYLIKTRGQQVTLSCSPISGHRSVSWYQQTPGQGLQFLFEYFSETQRNKGNFPGRFSGRQFSNSRSEMNVSTLELGDSALYLCASSLAESTEAFFGQGTRLTVV.

CDR3 sequence reads: CASMRGSAYEQYF. The CDR3 DNA reads as TGTGCCAGCATGCGGGGTAGTGCGTACGAGCAGTACTTC. The chain combines TRBV2 with TRBJ2-7; maybe TRBD2 (6 bases). The CDR3 is made up of 13 amino acids. The V gene's germline CDR1 is SNHLY and CDR2 FYNNEI. The ends were cut back, 7 bases at V and 4 bases at J, with 14 bases in the middle.

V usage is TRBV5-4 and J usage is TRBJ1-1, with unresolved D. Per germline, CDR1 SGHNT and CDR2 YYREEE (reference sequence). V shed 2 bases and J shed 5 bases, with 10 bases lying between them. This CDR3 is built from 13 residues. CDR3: CASSFWGGTEAFF. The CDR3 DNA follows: TGTGCCAGCAGCTTCTGGGGTGGAACTGAAGCTTTCTTT.

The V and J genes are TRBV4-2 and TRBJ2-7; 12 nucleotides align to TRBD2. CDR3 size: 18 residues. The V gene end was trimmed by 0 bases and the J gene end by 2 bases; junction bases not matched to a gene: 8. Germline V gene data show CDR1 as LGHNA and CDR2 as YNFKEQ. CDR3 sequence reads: CASSQDRLAGGLTYEQYF. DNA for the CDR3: TGTGCCAGCAGCCAAGACCGGCTAGCGGGGGGGCTTACCTACGAGCAGTACTTC.

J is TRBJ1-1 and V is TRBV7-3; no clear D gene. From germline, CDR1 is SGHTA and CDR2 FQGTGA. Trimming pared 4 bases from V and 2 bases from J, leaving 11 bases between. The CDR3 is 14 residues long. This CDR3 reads CASSSTTVNTEAFF. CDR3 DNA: TGTGCCAGCAGCTCCACGACGGTTAACACTGAAGCTTTCTTT.

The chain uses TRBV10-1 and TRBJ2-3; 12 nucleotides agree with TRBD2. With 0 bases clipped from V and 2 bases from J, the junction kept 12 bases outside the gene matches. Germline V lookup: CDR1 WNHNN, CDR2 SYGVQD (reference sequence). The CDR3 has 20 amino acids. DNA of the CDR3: TGCGCCAGCAGTGAGTCCTCAAAGCTAGCGGGGGGGATAGACACAGATACGCAGTATTTT. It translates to CASSESSKLAGGIDTDTQYF.

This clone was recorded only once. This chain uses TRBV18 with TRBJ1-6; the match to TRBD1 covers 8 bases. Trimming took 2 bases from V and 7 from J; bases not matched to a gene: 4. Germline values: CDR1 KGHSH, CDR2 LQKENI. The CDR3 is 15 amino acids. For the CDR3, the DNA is TGTGCCAGCTCACCAAGCCGGGACAGGAATTCACCCCTCCACTTT. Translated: CASSPSRDRNSPLHF.

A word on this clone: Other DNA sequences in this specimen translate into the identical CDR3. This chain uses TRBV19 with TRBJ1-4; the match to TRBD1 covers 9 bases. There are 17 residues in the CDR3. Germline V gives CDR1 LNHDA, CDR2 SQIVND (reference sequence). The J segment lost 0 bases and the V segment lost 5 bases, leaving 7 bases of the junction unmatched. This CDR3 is CASSSPGQGATNEKLFF. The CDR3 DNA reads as TGTGCCAGTAGTTCACCGGGACAGGGTGCAACTAATGAAAAACTGTTTTTT.

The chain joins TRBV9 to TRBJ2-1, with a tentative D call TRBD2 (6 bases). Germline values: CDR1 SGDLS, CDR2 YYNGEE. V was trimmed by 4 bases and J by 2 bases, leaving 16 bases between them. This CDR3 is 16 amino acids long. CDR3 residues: CASSPPSSGPYNEQFF. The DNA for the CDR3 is TGTGCCAGCAGCCCACCCTCGAGCGGGCCCTACAATGAGCAGTTCTTC.

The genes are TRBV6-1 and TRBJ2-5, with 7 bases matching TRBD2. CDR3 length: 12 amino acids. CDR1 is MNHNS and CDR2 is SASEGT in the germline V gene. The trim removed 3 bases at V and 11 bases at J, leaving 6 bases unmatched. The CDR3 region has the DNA TGTGCCAGCAGTGACTCTGGGGGGGGTCAGTACTTC. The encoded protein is CASSDSGGGQYF.

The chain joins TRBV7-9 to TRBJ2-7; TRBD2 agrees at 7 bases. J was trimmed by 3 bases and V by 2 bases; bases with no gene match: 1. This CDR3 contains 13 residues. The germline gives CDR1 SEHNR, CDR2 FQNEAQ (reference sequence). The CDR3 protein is CASSLLADYEQYF. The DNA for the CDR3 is TGTGCCAGCAGCTTACTAGCGGACTACGAGCAGTACTTC.

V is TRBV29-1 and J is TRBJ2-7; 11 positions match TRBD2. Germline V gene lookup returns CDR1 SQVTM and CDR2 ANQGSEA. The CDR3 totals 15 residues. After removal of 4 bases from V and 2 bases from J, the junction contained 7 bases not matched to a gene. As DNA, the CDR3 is TGCAGCGTTGTTGGGGGACTAGCGGATACCTACGAGCAGTACTTC. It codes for CSVVGGLADTYEQYF.

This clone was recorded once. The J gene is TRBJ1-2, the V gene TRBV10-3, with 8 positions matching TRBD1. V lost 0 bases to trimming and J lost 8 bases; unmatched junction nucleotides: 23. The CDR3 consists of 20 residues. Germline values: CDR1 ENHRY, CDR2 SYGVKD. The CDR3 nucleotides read TGTGCCATCAGTGAGTCTATACCCCGAATACCTGGACAGGGATCGGAGGGCTACACCTTC. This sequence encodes CAISESIPRIPGQGSEGYTF.

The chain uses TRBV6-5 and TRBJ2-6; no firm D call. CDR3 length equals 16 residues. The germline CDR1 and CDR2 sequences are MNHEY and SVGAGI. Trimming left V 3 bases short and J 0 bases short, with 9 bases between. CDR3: CASSYLEPSGANVLTF. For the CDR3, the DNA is TGTGCCAGCAGTTATTTGGAGCCCTCTGGGGCCAACGTCCTGACTTTC.

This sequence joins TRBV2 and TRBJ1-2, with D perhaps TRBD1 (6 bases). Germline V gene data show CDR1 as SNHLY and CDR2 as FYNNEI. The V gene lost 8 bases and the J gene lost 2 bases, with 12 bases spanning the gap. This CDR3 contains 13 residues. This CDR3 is CASLTQGNYGYTF. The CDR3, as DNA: TGTGCCAGCCTCACGCAGGGGAACTATGGCTACACCTTC.

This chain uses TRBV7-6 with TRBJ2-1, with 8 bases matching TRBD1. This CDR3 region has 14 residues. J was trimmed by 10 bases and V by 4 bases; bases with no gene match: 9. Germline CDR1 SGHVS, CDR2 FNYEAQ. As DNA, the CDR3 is TGTGCCAGCAGCTCCGGGACAGGACCTTTGGAGCAGTTCTTC. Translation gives CASSSGTGPLEQFF. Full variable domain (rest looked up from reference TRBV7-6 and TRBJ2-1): GAGVSQSPRYKVTKRGQDVALRCDPISGHVSLYWYRQALGQGPEFLTYFNYEAQQDKSGLPNDRFSAERPEGSISTLTIQRTEQRDSAMYRCASSSGTGPLEQFFGPGTRLTVL.

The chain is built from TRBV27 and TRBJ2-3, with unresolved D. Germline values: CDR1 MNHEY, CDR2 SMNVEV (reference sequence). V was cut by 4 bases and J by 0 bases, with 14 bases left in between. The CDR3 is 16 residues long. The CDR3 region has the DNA TGTGCCAGCAGTTCCTACGGATTCCCTAGCACAGATACGCAGTATTTT. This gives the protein CASSSYGFPSTDTQYF.

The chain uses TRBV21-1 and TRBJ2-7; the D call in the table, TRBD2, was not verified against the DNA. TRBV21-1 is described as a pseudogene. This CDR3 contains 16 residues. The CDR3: CASSRGVIAGGSEQYF. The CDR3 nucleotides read TGTGCCAGCAGCAGGGGTGTAATAGCGGGAGGTAGCGAGCAGTACTTC.

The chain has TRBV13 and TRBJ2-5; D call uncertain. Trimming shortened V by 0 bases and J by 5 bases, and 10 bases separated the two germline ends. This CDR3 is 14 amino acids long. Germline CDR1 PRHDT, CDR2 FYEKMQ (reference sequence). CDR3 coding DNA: TGTGCCAGCAGCTTAGGACCGCGAAACGAGACCCAGTACTTC. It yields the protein CASSLGPRNETQYF.

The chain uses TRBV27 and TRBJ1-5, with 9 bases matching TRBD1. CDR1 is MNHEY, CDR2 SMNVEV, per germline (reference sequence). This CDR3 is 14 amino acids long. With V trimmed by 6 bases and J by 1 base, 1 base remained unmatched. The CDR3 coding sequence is TGTGCCAGCAGGGACAGGGGCAGCAATCAGCCCCAGCATTTT. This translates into CASRDRGSNQPQHF.

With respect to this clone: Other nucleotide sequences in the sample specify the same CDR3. DNA for the CDR3: TGTGCCAGCAGTTACTCCGGCGAGCAGTACTTC. It is translated as CASSYSGEQYF. The V and J genes are TRBV6-6 and TRBJ2-7; D gene unclear. Germline CDR1 reads MNHNY; CDR2 reads SVGAGI (reference sequence). The CDR3 contains 11 residues. V lost 0 bases to trimming and J lost 6 bases, with 3 bases between them.

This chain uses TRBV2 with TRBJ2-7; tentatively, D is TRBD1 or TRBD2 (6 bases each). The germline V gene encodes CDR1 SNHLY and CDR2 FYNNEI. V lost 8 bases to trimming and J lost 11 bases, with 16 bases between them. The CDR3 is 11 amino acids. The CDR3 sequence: CASLMSGAEYF. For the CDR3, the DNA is TGTGCCAGCCTTATGTCGGGGGCCGAGTACTTC.

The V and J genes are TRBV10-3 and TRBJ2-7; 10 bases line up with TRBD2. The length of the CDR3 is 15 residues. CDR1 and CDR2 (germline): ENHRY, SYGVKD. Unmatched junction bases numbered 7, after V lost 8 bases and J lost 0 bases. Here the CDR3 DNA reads TGTGCCATCGCTCCCGCTAGCGGGAGCTCCTACGAGCAGTACTTC. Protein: CAIAPASGSSYEQYF.

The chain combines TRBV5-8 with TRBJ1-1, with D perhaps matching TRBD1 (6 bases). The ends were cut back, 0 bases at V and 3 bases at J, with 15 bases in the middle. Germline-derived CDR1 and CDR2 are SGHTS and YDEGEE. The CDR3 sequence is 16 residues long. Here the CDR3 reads CASSLVFAGDYTEAFF. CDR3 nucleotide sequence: TGTGCCAGCAGCTTGGTTTTCGCAGGGGATTACACTGAAGCTTTCTTT.

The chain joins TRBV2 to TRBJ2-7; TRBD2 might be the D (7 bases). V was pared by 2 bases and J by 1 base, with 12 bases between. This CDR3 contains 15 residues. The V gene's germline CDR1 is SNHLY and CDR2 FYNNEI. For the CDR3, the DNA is TGTGCCAGCAGTGAATCGGGGGGCGCGTCCTACGAGCAGTACTTC. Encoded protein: CASSESGGASYEQYF. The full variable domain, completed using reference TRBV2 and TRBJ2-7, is EPEVTQTPSHQVTQMGQEVILRCVPISNHLYFYWYRQILGQKVEFLVSFYNNEISEKSEIFDDQFSVERPDGSNFTLKIRSTKLEDSAMYFCASSESGGASYEQYFGPGTRLTVT.